Presented here are 2 T cell receptor beta chains from one specimen sequenced in a study of early T cells in non-severe SARS-CoV-2 infection. TCRdb analysed the 5' RACE reads with MiXCR anew, one entry per CDR3 protein. The sample has approximately 62,000 distinct CDR3 sequences, 9.5% to 15% seen once. Sequenced input: whole blood. These receptor sequences come from an adult who was a healthcare worker with PCR-confirmed SARS-CoV-2 infection or an uninfected control (not recorded which).

Many counts were recorded for this clonotype. The CDR3 reads CATSRGGAIYNSPLHF. CDR3 DNA: TGTGCCACCAGCAGAGGTGGAGCCATCTATAATTCACCCCTCCACTTT. The V gene is TRBV15, the J gene TRBJ1-6; D is ambiguous. CDR1 is LNHNV and CDR2 is YYDKDF in the germline V gene (reference sequence). The CDR3 loop spans 16 amino acids. Deletions cut 1 base from V and 3 bases from J, with 10 bases between.

The rearrangement uses TRBV3-1 and TRBJ2-5; D not resolved. Germline V gives CDR1 LGHDT, CDR2 YNNKEL (reference sequence). V lost 4 bases and J lost 1, with 7 bases in between. This CDR3 has 13 residues. The CDR3 nucleotides read TGTGCCAGCAGCCTCGGTGTCCAAGAGACCCAGTACTTC. As protein: CASSLGVQETQYF.